The rows below give T cell receptor beta chains drawn from one sample of a study of technical replicates of blood from four donors. Libraries were prepared by immunoSEQ multiplex PCR; TCRdb keeps only in-frame clonotypes and omits some of them. The sample includes some 67,000 clones, about 98% seen only once; the top ten take around 0.16%. What was sequenced was T cells isolated from PBMCs. These receptors originate from a human donor in good health. CDR3s include the opening cysteine and the closing phenylalanine or tryptophan. Each record gives: V gene, clone size, J gene, D gene, CDR3 DNA, CDR3 protein. The D gene is left open where the match is weak. A clone size is listed for some rows: how often the clone was seen (once, few, many), or a class if it is expanded.

v_gene: TRBV2; abundance: -; j_gene: TRBJ2-5; d_gene: -; CDR3nt: TGTGCCAGCAGTGTAATTGAGACCCAGTACTTC; CDR3aa: CASSVIETQYF
v_gene: TRBV15; abundance: -; j_gene: TRBJ2-1; d_gene: TRBD2; CDR3nt: TGTGCCACCAGCAGAGTGATAGCGGGGGGCCGACATTACAATGAGCAGTTCTTC; CDR3aa: CATSRVIAGGRHYNEQFF
v_gene: TRBV25-1; abundance: -; j_gene: TRBJ1-4; d_gene: -; CDR3nt: TGTGCCAGCAGTGTCGATGAAAAACTGTTTTTT; CDR3aa: CASSVDEKLFF
v_gene: TRBV10-1; abundance: -; j_gene: TRBJ1-4; d_gene: -; CDR3nt: TGCGCCAGCAGAACTGACAGCCCAACTAATGAAAAACTGTTTTTT; CDR3aa: CASRTDSPTNEKLFF
v_gene: TRBV9; abundance: -; j_gene: TRBJ2-4; d_gene: TRBD2; CDR3nt: TGTGCCAGCAGCCCATTGGGGGGGGGCAAAAACATTCAGTACTTC; CDR3aa: CASSPLGGGKNIQYF
v_gene: TRBV5-1; abundance: -; j_gene: TRBJ2-7; d_gene: TRBD1; CDR3nt: TGCGCCAGCAGCCTAGGGACAGGGGGGTACGAGCAGTACTTC; CDR3aa: CASSLGTGGYEQYF
v_gene: TRBV7-2; abundance: -; j_gene: TRBJ2-3; d_gene: TRBD2; CDR3nt: TGTGCCAGCAGCCTCCCGCGTAGCGGGGGTAGCACAGATACGCAGTATTTT; CDR3aa: CASSLPRSGGSTDTQYF
v_gene: TRBV5-1; abundance: -; j_gene: TRBJ2-7; d_gene: -; CDR3nt: TGCGCCAGCAGCCTAGAATCGGACGAGCAGTACTTC; CDR3aa: CASSLESDEQYF
v_gene: TRBV10-3; abundance: -; j_gene: TRBJ2-1; d_gene: TRBD2; CDR3nt: TGTGCCATCAGTGAGTCGGGGTTTGCGGGAGACTACAATGAGCAGTTCTTC; CDR3aa: CAISESGFAGDYNEQFF
v_gene: TRBV15; abundance: -; j_gene: TRBJ2-7; d_gene: TRBD1; CDR3nt: TGTGCCACCAGCACTAGACGGGACAGCTCCTACGAGCAGTACTTC; CDR3aa: CATSTRRDSSYEQYF
v_gene: TRBV29-1; abundance: -; j_gene: TRBJ1-5; d_gene: -; CDR3nt: TGCAGCGTTCAGTGGGGCAGTAATCAGCCCCAGCATTTT; CDR3aa: CSVQWGSNQPQHF
v_gene: TRBV7-9; abundance: -; j_gene: TRBJ2-5; d_gene: -; CDR3nt: TGTGCCAGCAGCTTAGCAGGGGGGGCAAAAAAGACCCAGTACTTC; CDR3aa: CASSLAGGAKKTQYF
v_gene: TRBV5-6; abundance: -; j_gene: TRBJ2-7; d_gene: TRBD2; CDR3nt: TGTGCCAGCAGCTTGAGAGCGGGGGGCTCCAGCGAGCAGTACTTC; CDR3aa: CASSLRAGGSSEQYF
v_gene: TRBV2; abundance: -; j_gene: TRBJ2-7; d_gene: -; CDR3nt: TGTGCCAGCAGTGAAGCGGTGGGGCCCTACGAGCAGTACTTC; CDR3aa: CASSEAVGPYEQYF
v_gene: TRBV27; abundance: -; j_gene: TRBJ1-6; d_gene: TRBD1; CDR3nt: TGTGCCAGCAGTTTGCCCGGGACAGGGGATTCACCCCTCCACTTT; CDR3aa: CASSLPGTGDSPLHF
v_gene: TRBV2; abundance: -; j_gene: TRBJ2-3; d_gene: TRBD2; CDR3nt: TGTGCCAGCATTTTCTCGGGGGGTCGGTATACGCAGTATTTT; CDR3aa: CASIFSGGRYTQYF
v_gene: TRBV13; abundance: -; j_gene: TRBJ2-1; d_gene: TRBD2; CDR3nt: TGTGCCAGCAGCCCTACTAGCGGAAGCTCCTACAATGAGCAGTTCTTC; CDR3aa: CASSPTSGSSYNEQFF
v_gene: TRBV7-3; abundance: -; j_gene: TRBJ2-3; d_gene: -; CDR3nt: TGTGCCAGCAGTGATTGGGGGGGCACAGATACGCAGTATTTT; CDR3aa: CASSDWGGTDTQYF
v_gene: TRBV11-2; abundance: -; j_gene: TRBJ2-5; d_gene: TRBD1; CDR3nt: TGTGCCAGCAGCTTAGGGACAGGGCGCCAAGAGACCCAGTACTTC; CDR3aa: CASSLGTGRQETQYF
v_gene: TRBV5-4; abundance: -; j_gene: TRBJ2-4; d_gene: -; CDR3nt: TGTGCCAGCAGTGTTCAGGGGGCCAAAAACATTCAGTACTTC; CDR3aa: CASSVQGAKNIQYF
v_gene: TRBV30; abundance: -; j_gene: TRBJ2-3; d_gene: -; CDR3nt: TGTGCCTGGAGGGGGTCCGAGGGCCACCTAAGGGATACGCAGTATTTT; CDR3aa: CAWRGSEGHLRDTQYF
v_gene: TRBV7-9; abundance: -; j_gene: TRBJ2-3; d_gene: TRBD2; CDR3nt: TGTGCCAGCACCCTTAGCGGGGAAAACACAGATACGCAGTATTTT; CDR3aa: CASTLSGENTDTQYF
v_gene: TRBV4-1; abundance: -; j_gene: TRBJ2-7; d_gene: TRBD1; CDR3nt: TGCGCCAGCAGCCTTCAGGGGACAGGTTACTCCTACGAGCAGTACTTC; CDR3aa: CASSLQGTGYSYEQYF
v_gene: TRBV10-3; abundance: -; j_gene: TRBJ2-1; d_gene: TRBD2; CDR3nt: TGTGCCATCAGCTTAGGGACTAGCGGGCCTAATGAGCAGTTCTTC; CDR3aa: CAISLGTSGPNEQFF
v_gene: TRBV7-9; abundance: -; j_gene: TRBJ2-1; d_gene: -; CDR3nt: TGTGCCAGCAGCTTAGGAGGGGGTGAGCAGTTCTTC; CDR3aa: CASSLGGGEQFF
v_gene: TRBV29-1; abundance: once; j_gene: TRBJ1-5; d_gene: -; CDR3nt: TGCAGCGTTGAAGATCGGGGGACTGGGGAAGCCCAGCATTTT; CDR3aa: CSVEDRGTGEAQHF
v_gene: TRBV30; abundance: -; j_gene: TRBJ1-1; d_gene: TRBD1; CDR3nt: TGTGCCTGTAACGACAGGGGGTGGACTGAAGCTTTCTTT; CDR3aa: CACNDRGWTEAFF
v_gene: TRBV5-6; abundance: -; j_gene: TRBJ1-2; d_gene: -; CDR3nt: TGTGCCAGCAGCTTGATACAGTTTCCGCTCTATGGCTACACCTTC; CDR3aa: CASSLIQFPLYGYTF
v_gene: TRBV6-1; abundance: -; j_gene: TRBJ1-5; d_gene: TRBD1; CDR3nt: TGTGCCAGCAGTGAACCATGGGACAGGGTCAATCAGCCCCAGCATTTT; CDR3aa: CASSEPWDRVNQPQHF
v_gene: TRBV28; abundance: -; j_gene: TRBJ1-3; d_gene: -; CDR3nt: TGTGCCAGCAGTCTCCCCCCGGGCTCTGGAAACACCATATATTTT; CDR3aa: CASSLPPGSGNTIYF
v_gene: TRBV30; abundance: -; j_gene: TRBJ1-1; d_gene: -; CDR3nt: TGTGCCTGGAGCGACGCGGGGCGGGTTCAATTCGGCACTGAAGCTTTCTTT; CDR3aa: CAWSDAGRVQFGTEAFF
v_gene: TRBV9; abundance: -; j_gene: TRBJ2-7; d_gene: -; CDR3nt: TGTGCCAGCAGCGTAGGAGGGTTGGCCTACGAGCAGTACTTC; CDR3aa: CASSVGGLAYEQYF
v_gene: TRBV5-1; abundance: -; j_gene: TRBJ2-7; d_gene: TRBD2; CDR3nt: TGCGCCAGCAGCACGGGACTAGCGGGGTACGAGCAGTACTTC; CDR3aa: CASSTGLAGYEQYF
v_gene: TRBV18; abundance: -; j_gene: TRBJ2-7; d_gene: TRBD2; CDR3nt: TGTGCCAGCTCACCAACTAGCGGGGGGGCCTACGAGCAGTACTTC; CDR3aa: CASSPTSGGAYEQYF
v_gene: TRBV13; abundance: -; j_gene: TRBJ2-1; d_gene: -; CDR3nt: TGTGCCAGCAGGGTTTTAGCAACTCCCTCCTACAATGAGCAGTTCTTC; CDR3aa: CASRVLATPSYNEQFF
v_gene: TRBV28; abundance: -; j_gene: TRBJ1-2; d_gene: -; CDR3nt: TGTGCCAGCAGCATCCAATCCCCTAACTATGGCTACACCTTC; CDR3aa: CASSIQSPNYGYTF
v_gene: TRBV25-1; abundance: -; j_gene: TRBJ2-1; d_gene: TRBD2; CDR3nt: TGTGCCAGCTCCGGGACTAGCGGGGGGAAAAATGAGCAGTTCTTC; CDR3aa: CASSGTSGGKNEQFF
v_gene: TRBV9; abundance: -; j_gene: TRBJ1-5; d_gene: -; CDR3nt: TGTGCCAGCAGCGTAGACGGGAACCAGCCCCAGCATTTT; CDR3aa: CASSVDGNQPQHF
v_gene: TRBV15; abundance: -; j_gene: TRBJ1-1; d_gene: TRBD1; CDR3nt: TGTGCCACCAGCAGAGTCCCGGGACAGGGCCACACTGAAGCTTTCTTT; CDR3aa: CATSRVPGQGHTEAFF
v_gene: TRBV30; abundance: -; j_gene: TRBJ1-5; d_gene: -; CDR3nt: TGTGCCTGGAGTGTATCTAATCAGCCCCAGCATTTT; CDR3aa: CAWSVSNQPQHF